Sequencing of this T cell receptor beta chain was carried out in a study of vaccination effects on CD4 cells after COVID-19. As regards this clone: The antigen remains undetermined.

TCRdb keeps only in-frame clones here, not all; method: immunoSEQ multiplex PCR. The table has over 45,000 clones, 50% to 70% seen once. CD4+ T cell isolation took place after 10 days of culture. This CDR3 comprises 15 residues. CDR1 and CDR2 (germline): LNHDA, SQIVND (reference sequence). Trimming cost V 6 bases and J 6 bases; bases outside gene matches: 8. The TCR sequence derives from a human donor who received a COVID-19 vaccine. Sample: CD4+ T cells from PBMCs cultured without peptide, taken before COVID-19 vaccination. The rearrangement joins TRBV19 to TRBJ2-1; 10 nucleotides line up with TRBD2. CDR3 sequence: CASRPSGLAFNEQFF. CDR3 DNA sequence: TGTGCCAGTAGACCCTCGGGACTAGCGTTCAATGAGCAGTTCTTC.